The entry below describes one T cell receptor beta chain. What it binds is unknown. The source of the sample is a study of brain T cells in children with intractable seizures. Germline CDR1 reads SEHNR; CDR2 reads FQNEAQ (reference sequence). The CDR3 has 16 amino acids. V lost 4 bases, J lost 1 base, and 4 bases stayed unmatched. Regarding the study as a whole: Pre-surgery blood may have been undersampled, hiding some clones.

Repertoires were generated with immunoSEQ multiplex PCR, while TCRdb's copy carries only in-frame clones and drops some. The sample lists hundreds of thousands of clones; approximately 93% were seen once. Time point: blood from clinic visit 5 months post-surgery; TSC patient then seizure free. The rearrangement links TRBV7-9 to TRBJ1-5, with 10 nucleotides matching TRBD1. The sample consisted of peripheral blood, taken around 5 months after surgery. The TCR originated in a boy younger than two with tuberous sclerosis and intractable seizures. In DNA form, the CDR3 reads TGTGCCAGCAGCTCGGGACAGGGGTTGAGCAATCAGCCCCAGCATTTT. Protein sequence: CASSSGQGLSNQPQHF.